This T cell receptor (beta chain) derives from a study of T cell responses to AZD1222 COVID-19 vaccine. Study in general: Second doses were pooled across both intervals (about 4 or about 12 weeks).

As concerns this clone: Its target is unknown.

This table comes from immunoSEQ multiplex PCR, and its TCRdb copy is limited to in-frame clones, with some not included. In the table there are some 150,000 clones, more than 85% of which are singletons. Study outcomes and limitations: The sample set comprised mostly white British donors with more females, and clonal diversity was possibly underestimated. Baseline serostatus was positive in only a handful of AZD1222 recipients. Spike-specific TCR repertoires showed rising breadth and depth after two AZD1222 doses.

The receptor was isolated from an adult in good health. Sequencing was performed on peripheral blood, taken on day 0 of AZD1222 vaccination.

For the CDR3, the DNA is TGCGCCAGCAGGGGGGTCCCTAGCTCCTACAATGAGCAGTTCTTC. Translated: CASRGVPSSYNEQFF. The chain combines TRBV5-1 with TRBJ2-1, with D possibly called TRBD1 or TRBD2 (5 bases each). The germline V gene has CDR1 SGHRS and CDR2 YFSETQ. The CDR3 is made up of 15 amino acids. The V end was cut by 5 bases, the J end by 0 bases, with 12 bases between.